Listed below are T cell receptor beta chains from one sample, sequenced in a study of T cell changes during pregnancy in multiple sclerosis. The method was immunoSEQ multiplex PCR; TCRdb's version includes in-frame clones alone and lacks a portion of them. The sample carries roughly 93,000 clones, approximately 90% recorded once. The input for sequencing was peripheral blood, taken in the first trimester of pregnancy. The receptor source for this set is a female donor in good health, enrolled as a control in a pregnancy study. The CDR3 runs from the conserved cysteine through the conserved F or W. Clone size, where shown, is once, few, many, or a class for clones that have expanded.

v_gene	abundance	j_gene	CDR3aa
TRBV27	NA	TRBJ2-7	CASSSSSYEQYF
TRBV7-3	NA	TRBJ1-1	CASSLIPGANTEAFF
TRBV7-9	NA	TRBJ1-6	CASSSGSPLHF
TRBV5-5	NA	TRBJ2-1	CASSLVGSYNEQFF
TRBV4-1	NA	TRBJ1-2	CASSQEEGSGYTF
TRBV15	NA	TRBJ1-2	CATSRDRSGSYGYTF
TRBV11-2	NA	TRBJ2-1	CASSRLADEQFF
TRBV27	few	TRBJ1-2	CASSAQGLTGGYTF
TRBV11-2	NA	TRBJ2-1	CASSLERGPYNEQFF
TRBV6-6	NA	TRBJ2-7	CASSLLRYEQYF
TRBV23-1	once	TRBJ1-1	CASNEGVTEAFF
TRBV4-2	NA	TRBJ1-6	CASSQGRDTSSYNSPLHF
TRBV10-1	NA	TRBJ1-4	CASSEGQGEKFF
TRBV7-2	once	TRBJ2-2	CASSLSSGGARGELFF
TRBV5-4	NA	TRBJ1-1	CASSRNDRGETEAFF
TRBV9	once	TRBJ1-2	CASSPGTGGIRNYGYTF
TRBV18	NA	TRBJ1-2	CASSQGGSDYGYTF
TRBV18	NA	TRBJ1-2	CASSPAGTDPYGYTF
TRBV30	NA	TRBJ1-1	CAWSVLDRHTEAFF
TRBV6-5	NA	TRBJ2-1	CASSFEGGPNEQFF
TRBV7-2	NA	TRBJ1-1	CASSPVPWNTEAFF
TRBV19	NA	TRBJ1-5	CASSIMNRGGNQPQHF